This T cell receptor (beta chain) was identified during a study of T cell responses to AZD1222 COVID-19 vaccine. The J segment lost 9 bases and the V segment lost 3 bases, leaving 6 bases of the junction unmatched. Germline CDR1 reads SGHDT; CDR2 reads YYEEEE. This CDR3 spans 13 amino acids. Produced via immunoSEQ multiplex PCR; TCRdb's table is partial and in-frame only. The sample yields roughly 170,000 clones, about 86% seen once. The specimen was peripheral blood, collected on day 0 of AZD1222 vaccination. This sequence originates from an adult in good health. The V gene is TRBV5-6, the J gene TRBJ2-1; 7 nucleotides match TRBD1. In DNA form, the CDR3 reads TGTGCCAGCAGCTCCCAAGGGGGCGTTGAGCAGTTCTTC. Residues: CASSSQGGVEQFF. The full variable domain, its missing parts supplied by reference TRBV5-6 and TRBJ2-1, is DAGVTQSPTHLIKTRGQQVTLRCSPKSGHDTVSWYQQALGQGPQFIFQYYEEEERQRGNFPDRFSGHQFPNYSSELNVNALLLGDSALYLCASSSQGGVEQFFGPGTRLTVL.